Here is one T cell receptor beta chain with its context. Produced via immunoSEQ multiplex PCR; TCRdb's table is partial and in-frame only. Here the sample spans about 97,000 clones, more than 75% being singletons. The record originates from a study of blood T cell repertoires in COVID-19. The CDR3 contains 18 residues. V gave up 0 bases and J gave up 3 bases; unmatched junction bases: 14. Germline V gives CDR1 MGHRA, CDR2 YSYEKL. What was sequenced was peripheral blood. The chain combines TRBV4-1 with TRBJ2-7; TRBD1 agrees at 7 bases. This TCR derives from a human donor in a cohort sampled during active COVID-19. The CDR3 region is CASSQEDRGGQSIYEQYF. The CDR3 coding sequence is TGCGCCAGCAGCCAAGAGGATAGAGGGGGACAGAGTATCTACGAGCAGTACTTC.